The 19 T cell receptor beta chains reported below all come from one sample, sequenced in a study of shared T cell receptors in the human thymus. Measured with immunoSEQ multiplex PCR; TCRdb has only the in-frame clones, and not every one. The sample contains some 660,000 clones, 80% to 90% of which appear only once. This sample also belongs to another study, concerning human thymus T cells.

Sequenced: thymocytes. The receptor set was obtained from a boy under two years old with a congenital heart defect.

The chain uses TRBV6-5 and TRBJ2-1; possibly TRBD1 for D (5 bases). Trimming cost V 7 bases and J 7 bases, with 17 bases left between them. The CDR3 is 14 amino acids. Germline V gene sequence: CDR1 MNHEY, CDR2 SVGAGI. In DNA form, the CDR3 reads TGTGCCAGCAATGGTAGGGGCGTTAGTAATGAGCAGTTCTTC. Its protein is CASNGRGVSNEQFF.

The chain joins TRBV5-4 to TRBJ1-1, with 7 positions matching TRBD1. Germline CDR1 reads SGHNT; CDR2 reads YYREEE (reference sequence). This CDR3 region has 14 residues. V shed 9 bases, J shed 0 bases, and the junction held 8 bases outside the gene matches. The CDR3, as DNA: TGTGCCACCAAGAGACAGGGAATGAACACTGAAGCTTTCTTT. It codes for CATKRQGMNTEAFF.

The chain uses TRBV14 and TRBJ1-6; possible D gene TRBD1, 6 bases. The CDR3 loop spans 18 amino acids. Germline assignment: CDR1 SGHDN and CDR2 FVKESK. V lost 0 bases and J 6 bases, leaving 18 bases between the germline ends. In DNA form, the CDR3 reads TGTGCCAGCAGCCAAGAAAAACAGGGAAGGGCCCCTAATTCACCCCTCCACTTT. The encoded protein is CASSQEKQGRAPNSPLHF.

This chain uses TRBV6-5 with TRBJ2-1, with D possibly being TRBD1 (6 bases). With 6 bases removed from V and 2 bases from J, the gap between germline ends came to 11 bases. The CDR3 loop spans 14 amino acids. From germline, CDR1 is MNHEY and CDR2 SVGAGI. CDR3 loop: CASRARQAYNEQFF. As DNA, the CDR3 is TGTGCCAGCAGAGCGCGACAGGCCTACAATGAGCAGTTCTTC.

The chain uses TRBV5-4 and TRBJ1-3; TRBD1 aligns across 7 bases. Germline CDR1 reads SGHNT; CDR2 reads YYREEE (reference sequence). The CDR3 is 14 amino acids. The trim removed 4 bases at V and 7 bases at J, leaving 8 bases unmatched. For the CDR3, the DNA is TGTGCCAGCAGCGGCGGGACAGCTGTGAACACCATATATTTT. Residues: CASSGGTAVNTIYF.

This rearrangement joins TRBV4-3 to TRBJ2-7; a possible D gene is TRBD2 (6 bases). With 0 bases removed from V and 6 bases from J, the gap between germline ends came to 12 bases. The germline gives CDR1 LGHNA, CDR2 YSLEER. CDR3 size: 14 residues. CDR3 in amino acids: CASSQDFRRGEQYF. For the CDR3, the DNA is TGCGCCAGCAGCCAAGATTTCAGGAGGGGCGAGCAGTACTTC.

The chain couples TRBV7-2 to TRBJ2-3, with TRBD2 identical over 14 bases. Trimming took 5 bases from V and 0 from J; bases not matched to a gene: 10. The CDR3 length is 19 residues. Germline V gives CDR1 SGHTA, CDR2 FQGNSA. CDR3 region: CASSPPGLAGGFSTDTQYF. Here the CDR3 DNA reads TGTGCCAGCAGCCCTCCCGGACTAGCGGGGGGATTTAGCACAGATACGCAGTATTTT.

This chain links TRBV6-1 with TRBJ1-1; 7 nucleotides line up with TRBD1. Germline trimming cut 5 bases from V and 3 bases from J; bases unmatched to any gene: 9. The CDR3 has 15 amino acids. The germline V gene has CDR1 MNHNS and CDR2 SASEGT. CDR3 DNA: TGTGCCAGCAGTTCTGAGGGACAGTATGACACTGAAGCTTTCTTT. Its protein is CASSSEGQYDTEAFF.

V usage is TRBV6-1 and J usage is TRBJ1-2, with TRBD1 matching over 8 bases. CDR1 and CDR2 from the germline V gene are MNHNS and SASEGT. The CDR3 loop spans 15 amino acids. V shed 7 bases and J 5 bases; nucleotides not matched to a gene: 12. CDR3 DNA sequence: TGTGCCAGCAACCGACCCAGGGGGCGGACTTATGGCTACACCTTC. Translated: CASNRPRGRTYGYTF.

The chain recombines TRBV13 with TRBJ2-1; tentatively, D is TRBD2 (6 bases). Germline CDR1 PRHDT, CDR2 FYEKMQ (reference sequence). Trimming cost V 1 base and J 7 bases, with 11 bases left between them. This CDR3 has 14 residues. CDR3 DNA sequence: TGTGCCAGCAGCTTAGCGGGGGTAAGGAATGAGCAGTTCTTC. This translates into CASSLAGVRNEQFF.

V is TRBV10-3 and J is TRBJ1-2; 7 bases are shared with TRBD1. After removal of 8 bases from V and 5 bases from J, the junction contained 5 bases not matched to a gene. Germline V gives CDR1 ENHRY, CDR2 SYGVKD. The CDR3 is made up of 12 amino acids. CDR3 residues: CAIRQGRYGYTF. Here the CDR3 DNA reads TGTGCCATCCGACAGGGTCGTTATGGCTACACCTTC.

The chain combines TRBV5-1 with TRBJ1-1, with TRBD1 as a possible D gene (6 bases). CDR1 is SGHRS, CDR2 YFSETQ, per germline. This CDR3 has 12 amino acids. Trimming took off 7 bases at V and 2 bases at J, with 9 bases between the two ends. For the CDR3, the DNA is TGCGCCAGCGGACAGTCCAACACTGAAGCTTTCTTT. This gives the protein CASGQSNTEAFF.

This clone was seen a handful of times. The CDR3 nucleotides read TGCGCCAGCAGCCCCCGCCCTAGCGGGGCTCGGCGGGGGGAGCTGTTTTTT. Encoded protein: CASSPRPSGARRGELFF. The genes are TRBV4-3 and TRBJ2-2; 9 nucleotides match TRBD2. Per the germline V gene, CDR1 is LGHNA and CDR2 is YSLEER. Germline trimming cut 4 bases from V and 8 bases from J; bases unmatched to any gene: 14. The CDR3 is made up of 17 amino acids.

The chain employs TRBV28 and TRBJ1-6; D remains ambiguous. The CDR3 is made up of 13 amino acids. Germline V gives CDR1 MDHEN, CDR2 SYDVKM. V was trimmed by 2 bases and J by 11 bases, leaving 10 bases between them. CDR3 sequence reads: CASSLSISPPLHF. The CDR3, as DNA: TGTGCCAGCAGTTTAAGTATTAGTCCACCCCTCCACTTT.

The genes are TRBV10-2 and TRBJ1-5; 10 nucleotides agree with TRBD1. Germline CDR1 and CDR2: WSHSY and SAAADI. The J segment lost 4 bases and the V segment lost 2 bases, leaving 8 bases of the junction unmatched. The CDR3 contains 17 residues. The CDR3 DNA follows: TGCGCCAGCAGTGAGAGGACAGGGGGAAACGGGAATCAGCCCCAGCATTTT. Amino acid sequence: CASSERTGGNGNQPQHF.

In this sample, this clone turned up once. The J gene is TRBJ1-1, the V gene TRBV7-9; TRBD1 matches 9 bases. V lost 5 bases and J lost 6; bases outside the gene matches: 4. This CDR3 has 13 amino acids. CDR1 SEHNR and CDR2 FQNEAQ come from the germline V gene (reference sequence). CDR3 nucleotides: TGTGCCAGCAGCCAAGGACAGGGGTCTGAAGCTTTCTTT. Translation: CASSQGQGSEAFF.

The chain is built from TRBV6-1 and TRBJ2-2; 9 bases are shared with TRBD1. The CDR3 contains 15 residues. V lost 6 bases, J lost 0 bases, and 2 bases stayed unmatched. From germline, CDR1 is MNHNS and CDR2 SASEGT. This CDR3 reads CASSGDRANTGELFF. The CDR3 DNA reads TGTGCCAGCAGCGGGGACAGGGCGAACACCGGGGAGCTGTTTTTT.

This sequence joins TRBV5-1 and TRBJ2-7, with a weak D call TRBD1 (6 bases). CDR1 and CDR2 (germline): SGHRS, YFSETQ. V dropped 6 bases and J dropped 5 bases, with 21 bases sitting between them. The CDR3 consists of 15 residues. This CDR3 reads CASTLSTGWIDEQYF. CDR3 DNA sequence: TGCGCCAGCACCCTTTCGACAGGTTGGATAGACGAGCAGTACTTC.

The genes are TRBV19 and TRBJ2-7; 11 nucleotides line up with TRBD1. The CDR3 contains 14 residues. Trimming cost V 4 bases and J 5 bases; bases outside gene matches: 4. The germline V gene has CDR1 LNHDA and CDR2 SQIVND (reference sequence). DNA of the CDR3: TGTGCCAGTAGTAGGACAGGGGGCACGAACGAGCAGTACTTC. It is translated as CASSRTGGTNEQYF.